The 29 T cell receptor beta chains below come from one sample, sequenced in a study of blood T cell repertoires in COVID-19. Libraries were prepared by immunoSEQ multiplex PCR; TCRdb keeps only in-frame clonotypes and omits some of them. The sample carries hundreds of thousands of clones, around 89% recorded once. The source material was PBMCs or T cells enriched from blood (not recorded which). Receptors originate from a man in his thirties or forties who had recovered from COVID-19.

The chain uses TRBV5-1 and TRBJ2-2; 8 positions match TRBD1. Germline CDR1 and CDR2: SGHRS and YFSETQ. This CDR3 spans 15 amino acids. Trimming cost V 2 bases and J 1 base; bases outside gene matches: 1. CDR3 DNA sequence: TGCGCCAGCAGCTTCGGGACAGGGAACACCGGGGAGCTGTTTTTT. This codes for CASSFGTGNTGELFF.

The genes are TRBV7-9 and TRBJ2-1, with TRBD2 identical over 8 bases. V trimming: 5 bases; J trimming: 7 bases; junction bases outside the gene matches: 19. The CDR3 spans 18 residues. The germline CDR1 and CDR2 sequences are SEHNR and FQNEAQ (reference sequence). The CDR3 sequence is CASSLRPVGTSDRNEQFF. The CDR3 DNA sequence: TGTGCCAGCAGCCTCAGGCCCGTAGGGACTAGTGATAGGAATGAGCAGTTCTTC.

The chain recombines TRBV25-1 with TRBJ1-6, with D hard to call. Germline V gene sequence: CDR1 MGHDK, CDR2 SYGVNS. The CDR3 loop spans 15 amino acids. V gave up 1 base and J gave up 6 bases, with 10 bases separating them. The CDR3 nucleotides read TGTGCCAGCAGTGAATTCGCGGGAGTTAATTCACCCCTCCACTTT. It codes for CASSEFAGVNSPLHF.

The chain combines TRBV9 with TRBJ1-5; D is undetermined. This CDR3 is 14 amino acids long. In germline, CDR1 is SGDLS, CDR2 YYNGEE. V lost 0 bases to trimming and J lost 10 bases, with 14 bases between them. Here the CDR3 DNA reads TGTGCCAGCAGCGTAGTCCGGAGTTTGTGTCCCCAGCATTTT. Translated, it gives CASSVVRSLCPQHF. Combining the CDR3 with reference TRBV9 and TRBJ1-5 gives the whole variable domain DSGVTQTPKHLITATGQRVTLRCSPRSGDLSVYWYQQSLDQGLQFLIQYYNGEERAKGNILERFSAQQFPDLHSELNLSSLELGDSALYFCASSVVRSLCPQHFGDGTRLSIL.

The chain combines TRBV5-1 with TRBJ2-5; TRBD1 aligns across 9 bases. The V gene's germline CDR1 is SGHRS and CDR2 YFSETQ. This CDR3 is 15 amino acids long. V shed 4 bases, J shed 2 bases, and the junction held 6 bases outside the gene matches. The CDR3 loop is CASSRTGQGQETQYF. DNA of the CDR3: TGCGCCAGCAGCAGGACGGGACAGGGACAAGAGACCCAGTACTTC.

This clone was picked up one time. V gene TRBV3-1 (or the pseudogene TRBV3-2) combines with J gene TRBJ2-4, with 8 bases that match TRBD2. The CDR3 has 13 residues. The germline V gene encodes CDR1 LGHDT and CDR2 YNNKEL (reference sequence). Trimming removed 7 bases from V and 8 bases from J; junction bases left unmatched: 7. The CDR3 coding sequence is TGTGCCAGCACCCCATCAGCGGGGGACATTCAGTACTTC. This codes for CASTPSAGDIQYF.

The rearrangement joins TRBV7-2 to TRBJ2-5, with 7 bases identical to TRBD2. The length of the CDR3 is 13 residues. V gave up 4 bases and J gave up 7 bases; unmatched junction bases: 6. In germline, CDR1 is SGHTA, CDR2 FQGNSA. CDR3: CASSSIGGGTQYF. CDR3 nucleotides: TGTGCCAGCAGCTCGATTGGGGGGGGGACCCAGTACTTC.

J is TRBJ1-2 and V is TRBV5-6, with D unclear. The CDR3 runs to 13 residues. Germline V gene lookup returns CDR1 SGHDT and CDR2 YYEEEE. The V gene lost 7 bases and the J gene lost 6 bases, with 16 bases spanning the gap. The CDR3 loop reads CASFVLGGNGYTF. The CDR3 DNA reads TGTGCCAGCTTCGTCCTGGGAGGGAATGGCTACACCTTC.

The chain has TRBV11-2 and TRBJ2-7, with TRBD2 matching over 7 bases. Germline loops: CDR1 SGHAT, CDR2 FQNNGV. This CDR3 contains 15 residues. With V trimmed by 0 bases and J by 2 bases, 4 bases remained unmatched. This CDR3 is CASSLDLGLAYEQYF. DNA of the CDR3: TGTGCCAGCAGCTTAGACCTCGGACTAGCCTACGAGCAGTACTTC.

The chain recombines TRBV11-3 with TRBJ2-2, with D possibly TRBD2 on 5 matching bases. Trimming cost V 3 bases and J 2 bases, with 10 bases left between them. This CDR3 has 15 amino acids. The germline V gene has CDR1 SGHNT and CDR2 YENEEA. The CDR3 sequence is CASSLVAGNTGELFF. The CDR3 nucleotides read TGTGCCAGCAGCTTGGTTGCGGGCAACACCGGGGAGCTGTTTTTT.

This clone has just one count. The V and J genes are TRBV29-1 and TRBJ2-2; a possible D gene is TRBD2 (6 bases). V gave up 3 bases and J gave up 3 bases, with 11 bases separating them. The CDR3 spans 14 residues. The germline V gene encodes CDR1 SQVTM and CDR2 ANQGSEA. CDR3 DNA: TGCAGCGTTGATGGCGGCGGGGACACCGGGGAGCTGTTTTTT. Protein product: CSVDGGGDTGELFF.

The rearrangement joins TRBV25-1 to TRBJ1-2; D is uncertain. Germline CDR1 is MGHDK and CDR2 is SYGVNS. V was pared by 5 bases and J by 7 bases, with 11 bases between. This CDR3 region has 12 residues. In DNA, the CDR3 is TGTGCCAGCAGTATTTTTGACACTGGCTACACCTTC. It yields the protein CASSIFDTGYTF.

For the CDR3, the DNA is TGTGCCAGCAGCTTGGAATTAACTAGCGGGAGTCACGAGCAGTACTTC. The encoded protein is CASSLELTSGSHEQYF. The V call is TRBV11-2, the J call TRBJ2-7, with 11 bases lining up with TRBD2. The J segment lost 5 bases and the V segment lost 3 bases, leaving 9 bases of the junction unmatched. The V gene's germline CDR1 is SGHAT and CDR2 FQNNGV. This CDR3 is 16 amino acids long.

The chain carries TRBV4-1 and TRBJ2-3, with D possibly TRBD2 on 6 matching bases. The germline gives CDR1 MGHRA, CDR2 YSYEKL. The length of the CDR3 is 17 residues. V was clipped by 3 bases and J by 0 bases, with 16 bases between them. In DNA, the CDR3 is TGCGCCAGCAGCCATCGGGGTAGCGGAACTAGCACAGATACGCAGTATTTT. Translated: CASSHRGSGTSTDTQYF.

This clone came up a few times. Other DNA sequences in the sample encode the same CDR3. This chain uses TRBV12-3 or TRBV12-4 with TRBJ1-2, with D possibly matching TRBD1 (6 bases). The V end lost 6 bases, the J end lost 8 bases, and 13 bases lay between the germline ends. There are 12 residues in the CDR3. Here the CDR3 reads CASRQGGGGYTF. The CDR3 region has the DNA TGTGCCAGCAGACAGGGTGGGGGAGGCTACACCTTC.

The chain recombines TRBV4-1 with TRBJ1-6, with TRBD1 identical over 10 bases. Trimming removed 4 bases from V and 8 bases from J; junction bases left unmatched: 5. The CDR3 is made up of 15 amino acids. Germline lookup yields CDR1 MGHRA and CDR2 YSYEKL. CDR3 region: CASSLGQGVDSPLHF. Here the CDR3 DNA reads TGCGCCAGCAGCCTCGGACAGGGGGTTGATTCACCCCTCCACTTT.

This chain links TRBV12-5 with TRBJ1-1, with 7 bases that match TRBD1. CDR3 length equals 17 residues. The trim removed 2 bases at V and 1 base at J, leaving 10 bases unmatched. The germline gives CDR1 LGHNT, CDR2 FRNRAP. The CDR3 nucleotides read TGTGCTAGTGGTTTGTATAGGGGGCTTGTTGCGAACACTGAAGCTTTCTTT. Its protein product is CASGLYRGLVANTEAFF.

A single count supports this clone. CDR3 in amino acids: CASKTRNEKLFF. CDR3 nucleotides: TGTGCCAGCAAGACACGGAATGAAAAACTGTTTTTT. The chain recombines TRBV27 with TRBJ1-4; D not resolved. Germline CDR1 reads MNHEY; CDR2 reads SMNVEV (reference sequence). The CDR3 sequence is 12 residues long. V lost 7 bases and J lost 5, with 8 bases in between.

The chain has TRBV2 and TRBJ1-5; a weak D match, TRBD1 (6 bases). The CDR3 totals 13 residues. Germline loops: CDR1 SNHLY, CDR2 FYNNEI. V was pared by 6 bases and J by 7 bases, with 13 bases between. The CDR3 sequence: CASRKDSNQPQHF. CDR3 nucleotide sequence: TGTGCCAGCAGGAAGGACAGTAACCAGCCCCAGCATTTT.

A note on this clone: Other DNA sequences of this sample code for an identical CDR3. J is TRBJ1-2 and V is TRBV28; 7 bases align to TRBD1. The CDR3 is 14 residues long. CDR1 and CDR2 from the germline V gene are MDHEN and SYDVKM. With V trimmed by 6 bases and J by 0 bases, 4 bases remained unmatched. CDR3: CASSPGTANYGYTF. CDR3 nucleotides: TGTGCCAGCAGCCCTGGGACAGCTAACTATGGCTACACCTTC.

This clone appeared a single time. The V gene is TRBV27, the J gene TRBJ1-2, with D possibly being TRBD1 (5 bases). There are 13 residues in the CDR3. Deletions cut 6 bases from V and 2 bases from J, with 10 bases between. Germline V gives CDR1 MNHEY, CDR2 SMNVEV (reference sequence). Here the CDR3 reads CASRRQTNYGYTF. In DNA form, the CDR3 reads TGTGCCAGCAGGAGACAGACGAACTATGGCTACACCTTC.

This sequence joins TRBV5-4 and TRBJ1-2, with 7 bases matching TRBD1. V was pared by 0 bases and J by 8 bases, with 4 bases of the junction left unmatched. The germline CDR1 and CDR2 sequences are SGHNT and YYREEE (reference sequence). The CDR3 spans 13 residues. The CDR3 spells CASSLEGAEGYTF. The CDR3, as DNA: TGTGCCAGCAGCTTGGAGGGGGCGGAAGGCTACACCTTC.

This clone was seen a few times. This sequence joins TRBV30 and TRBJ2-7; 7 nucleotides match TRBD2. In germline, CDR1 is GTSNPN, CDR2 SVGIG (reference sequence). This CDR3 is built from 14 residues. With V trimmed by 1 base and J by 0 bases, 3 bases remained unmatched. The chain's CDR3 is CAWSDPGGSYEQYF. CDR3 nucleotides: TGTGCCTGGAGTGACCCGGGAGGCTCCTACGAGCAGTACTTC.

This chain connects TRBV18 to TRBJ2-1; 8 bases align to TRBD1. The CDR3 totals 15 residues. In germline, CDR1 is KGHSH, CDR2 LQKENI. With V trimmed by 2 bases and J by 8 bases, 8 bases remained unmatched. The CDR3 DNA reads TGTGCCAGCTCACCATTATCAGGGGGCGGCTATGAGCAGTTCTTC. Its translation: CASSPLSGGGYEQFF.

CDR3: CASSSASGGRETQYF. For the CDR3, the DNA is TGTGCCAGTAGTTCGGCGTCAGGGGGCAGGGAGACCCAGTACTTC. The chain combines TRBV19 with TRBJ2-5; TRBD1 matches at 8 bases. The CDR3 has 15 residues. Trimming took 5 bases from V and 5 from J; bases not matched to a gene: 10. Germline V gives CDR1 LNHDA, CDR2 SQIVND (reference sequence). Variable domain in full (rest from reference TRBV19 and TRBJ2-5): DGGITQSPKYLFRKEGQNVTLSCEQNLNHDAMYWYRQDPGQGLRLIYYSQIVNDFQKGDIAEGYSVSREKKESFPLTVTSAQKNPTAFYLCASSSASGGRETQYFGPGTRLLVL.

This clone was seen only once. The chain carries TRBV24-1 and TRBJ1-5; possibly TRBD1 for D (5 bases). The V end was cut by 4 bases, the J end by 2 bases, with 5 bases between. This CDR3 has 13 residues. CDR1 KGHDR and CDR2 SFDVKD come from the germline V gene. The CDR3 loop is CATSETGNQPQHF. As DNA, the CDR3 is TGTGCCACCAGTGAGACAGGCAATCAGCCCCAGCATTTT.

This chain joins TRBV9 and TRBJ1-5; 10 bases are a match to TRBD1. The J segment lost 5 bases and the V segment lost 4 bases, leaving 6 bases of the junction unmatched. Germline CDR1 is SGDLS and CDR2 is YYNGEE. The CDR3 contains 15 residues. The CDR3 spells CASSLGQGVDQPQHF. Written as DNA, the CDR3 is TGTGCCAGCAGCCTCGGACAGGGGGTAGATCAGCCCCAGCATTTT. The variable domain in full, completed from reference TRBV9 and TRBJ1-5, reads DSGVTQTPKHLITATGQRVTLRCSPRSGDLSVYWYQQSLDQGLQFLIQYYNGEERAKGNILERFSAQQFPDLHSELNLSSLELGDSALYFCASSLGQGVDQPQHFGDGTRLSIL.

The chain uses TRBV20-1 and TRBJ2-1; 9 nucleotides match TRBD2. The V segment lost 3 bases and the J segment 7 bases; nucleotides outside the gene matches: 7. Germline assignment: CDR1 DFQATT and CDR2 SNEGSKA (reference sequence). The CDR3 has 14 residues. CDR3 amino acids: CSASSLAGLNEQFF. The CDR3 DNA reads TGCAGTGCTAGTAGTCTAGCGGGATTAAATGAGCAGTTCTTC.

V gene TRBV19 combines with J gene TRBJ2-7; 10 bases are shared with TRBD1. The better agreement between TRBJ2-1 and the DNA end casts doubt on the J call. CDR1 and CDR2 from the germline V gene are LNHDA and SQIVND (reference sequence). The CDR3 covers 15 residues. The CDR3 protein is CASSRDRGPPYEQFF. CDR3 sequence (DNA): TGTGCCAGTAGCAGAGACAGGGGGCCCCCATACGAGCAGTTCTTC.